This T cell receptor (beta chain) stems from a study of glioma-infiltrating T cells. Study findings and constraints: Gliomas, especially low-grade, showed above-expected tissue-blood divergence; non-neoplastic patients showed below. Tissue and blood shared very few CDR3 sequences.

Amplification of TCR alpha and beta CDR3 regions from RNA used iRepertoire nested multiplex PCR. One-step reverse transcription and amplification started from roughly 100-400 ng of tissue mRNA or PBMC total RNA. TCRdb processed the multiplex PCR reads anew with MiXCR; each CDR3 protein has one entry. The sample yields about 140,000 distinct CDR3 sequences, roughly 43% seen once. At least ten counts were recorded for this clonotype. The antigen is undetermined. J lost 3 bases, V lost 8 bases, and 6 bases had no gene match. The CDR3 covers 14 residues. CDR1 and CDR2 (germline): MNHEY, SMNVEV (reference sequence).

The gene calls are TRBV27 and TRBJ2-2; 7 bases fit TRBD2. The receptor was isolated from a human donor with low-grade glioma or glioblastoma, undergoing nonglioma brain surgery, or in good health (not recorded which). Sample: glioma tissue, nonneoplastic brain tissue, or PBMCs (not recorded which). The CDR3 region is CASAPLADTGELFF. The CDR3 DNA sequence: TGTGCCAGCGCGCCGCTAGCGGACACCGGGGAGCTGTTTTTT.